This T cell receptor beta chain originates from a study of T cell repertoires in cytomegalovirus infection. Across the study: Indications of both CMV infection and matching HLA type were provided by public TCR beta signatures. Study-wide results and caveats: Dominating the ex vivo response were TCR beta clonotypes that were CMV-specific and HLA-C-restricted. The study identified carriers of CMV plus the relevant HLA from cumulative public TCR beta family frequency.

This clonotype was seen a handful of times. Its target is not known. The V end lost 10 bases, the J end lost 2 bases, and 15 bases lay between the germline ends. This CDR3 has 14 residues. Germline V gene lookup returns CDR1 SEHNR and CDR2 FQNEAQ (reference sequence). TCRdb recomputed calls from the reads with MiXCR, one row per CDR3 protein. The table shows nearly 650,000 distinct CDR3 sequences, with 20% to 25% occurring only once. The J gene is TRBJ1-5, the V gene TRBV7-9; possibly TRBD1 for D (5 bases). What was sequenced was CD8+ T cells from PBMCs. This TCR derives from a human donor in good health (CMV status not recorded). Some clones in this sample may be carry-over from other donors' samples. CDR3 residues: CATGEGSGNQPQHF. In DNA form, the CDR3 reads TGTGCCACCGGGGAGGGGTCGGGCAATCAGCCCCAGCATTTT.